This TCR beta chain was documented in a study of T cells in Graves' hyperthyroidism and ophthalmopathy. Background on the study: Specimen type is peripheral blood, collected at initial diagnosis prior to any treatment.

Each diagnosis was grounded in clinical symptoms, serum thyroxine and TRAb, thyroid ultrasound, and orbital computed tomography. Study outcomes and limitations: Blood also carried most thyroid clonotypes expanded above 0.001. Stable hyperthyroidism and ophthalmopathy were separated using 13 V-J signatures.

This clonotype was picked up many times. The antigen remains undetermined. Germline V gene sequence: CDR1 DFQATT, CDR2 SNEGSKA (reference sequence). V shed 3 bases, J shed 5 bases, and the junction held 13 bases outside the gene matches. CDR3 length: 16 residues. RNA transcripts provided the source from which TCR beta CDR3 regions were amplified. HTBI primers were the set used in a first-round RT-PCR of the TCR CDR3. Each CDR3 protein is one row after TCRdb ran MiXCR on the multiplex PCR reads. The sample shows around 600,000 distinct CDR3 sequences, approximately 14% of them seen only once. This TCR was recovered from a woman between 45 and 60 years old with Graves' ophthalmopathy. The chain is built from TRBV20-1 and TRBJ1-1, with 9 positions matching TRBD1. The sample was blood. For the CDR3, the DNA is TGCAGTGCTAGTGGTAGTTGGACAGGGGTTTATACTGAAGCTTTCTTT. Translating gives CSASGSWTGVYTEAFF.